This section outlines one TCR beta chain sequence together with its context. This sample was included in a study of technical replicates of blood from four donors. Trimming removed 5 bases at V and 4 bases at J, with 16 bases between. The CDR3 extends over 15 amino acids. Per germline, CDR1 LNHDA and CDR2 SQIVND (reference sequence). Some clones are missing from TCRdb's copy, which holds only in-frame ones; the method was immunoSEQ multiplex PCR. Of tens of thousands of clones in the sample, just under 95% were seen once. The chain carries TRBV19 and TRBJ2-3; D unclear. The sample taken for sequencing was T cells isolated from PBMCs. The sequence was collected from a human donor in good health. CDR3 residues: CASSVVAKEPDTQYF. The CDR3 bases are TGTGCCAGTAGTGTGGTAGCAAAGGAACCAGATACGCAGTATTTT.